One sample yielded the 25 T cell receptor beta chains listed below, sequenced in a study of blood T cell repertoires in COVID-19. Using immunoSEQ multiplex PCR, the repertoire was profiled, and TCRdb retains in-frame clones only, with some absent. The table includes under 45,000 clones, approximately 88% detected once. The sequencing input was peripheral blood. The receptors were sampled from a human donor in a cohort sampled during active COVID-19.

This sequence joins TRBV4-3 and TRBJ1-1; D ambiguous. The germline V gene encodes CDR1 LGHNA and CDR2 YSLEER. This CDR3 is 17 amino acids long. The V gene lost 0 bases and the J gene lost 1 base, with 15 bases spanning the gap. The CDR3 nucleotides are TGCGCCAGCAGCCAAGATCTTTCGGAGTCGGAGAACACTGAAGCTTTCTTT. It encodes CASSQDLSESENTEAFF.

With respect to this clone: Other DNA sequences of this sample code for an identical CDR3. The CDR3 sequence: CASSPRQGSYEQYF. DNA for the CDR3: TGTGCCAGCAGCCCGCGACAGGGTTCCTACGAGCAGTACTTC. The chain joins TRBV9 to TRBJ2-7, with 7 nucleotides matching TRBD1. Germline-derived CDR1 and CDR2 are SGDLS and YYNGEE. V lost 4 bases and J lost 1; bases outside the gene matches: 5. This CDR3 contains 14 residues.

This chain connects TRBV12-5 to TRBJ1-2, with unresolved D. The CDR3 is 12 amino acids. Germline loops: CDR1 LGHNT, CDR2 FRNRAP. V was cut by 5 bases and J by 11 bases, with 15 bases left in between. Here the CDR3 DNA reads TGTGCTAGTGGTCCCGATTTTAGTGGTTACACCTTC. Protein: CASGPDFSGYTF.

The CDR3: CASSIWGQGAGNTEAFF. CDR3 bases: TGTGCCAGTAGTATCTGGGGCCAGGGGGCTGGGAACACTGAAGCTTTCTTT. The rearrangement joins TRBV19 to TRBJ1-1, with 8 nucleotides matching TRBD1. V was pared by 3 bases and J by 1 base, with 10 bases of the junction left unmatched. CDR1 and CDR2 from the germline V gene are LNHDA and SQIVND (reference sequence). CDR3 size: 17 residues.

The rearrangement uses TRBV4-3 and TRBJ1-4; 9 bases fit TRBD1. The CDR3 consists of 16 residues. Per germline, CDR1 LGHNA and CDR2 YSLEER. Trimming removed 4 bases from V and 4 bases from J; junction bases left unmatched: 7. This CDR3 is CASSLDRTGVNEKLFF. CDR3 sequence (DNA): TGCGCCAGCAGCCTAGACCGGACAGGGGTTAATGAAAAACTGTTTTTT.

The chain is built from TRBV10-3 and TRBJ2-7; 8 bases are shared with TRBD1. Germline-derived CDR1 and CDR2 are ENHRY and SYGVKD. V dropped 2 bases and J dropped 5; count of bases not matched to a gene: 5. The CDR3 consists of 14 residues. CDR3 in amino acids: CAISEGQGNDEQYF. CDR3 bases: TGTGCCATCAGTGAGGGACAGGGCAACGACGAGCAGTACTTC.

The chain combines TRBV9 with TRBJ1-2; D unresolved. Trimming pared 0 bases from V and 0 bases from J, leaving 9 bases between. Germline CDR1 is SGDLS and CDR2 is YYNGEE. This CDR3 contains 15 residues. The CDR3 region has the DNA TGTGCCAGCAGCGTAGACGTCGGGACTAACTATGGCTACACCTTC. Translation gives CASSVDVGTNYGYTF.

The chain recombines TRBV19 with TRBJ1-2; tentative D call: TRBD1 (5 bases). The germline V gene encodes CDR1 LNHDA and CDR2 SQIVND (reference sequence). Trimming shortened V by 3 bases and J by 3 bases, and 14 bases separated the two germline ends. The CDR3 consists of 15 residues. The CDR3 region is CASSIPGRVDYGYTF. For the CDR3, the DNA is TGTGCCAGTAGTATCCCAGGCAGGGTGGACTATGGCTACACCTTC.

The CDR3 coding sequence is TGTGCCAGCAGCTTAGCGTCGGGGTCTTCGGGAAACACCATATATTTT. As protein: CASSLASGSSGNTIYF. This rearrangement joins TRBV7-2 to TRBJ1-3; D not certain. Trimming took 0 bases from V and 4 from J, leaving 13 bases between them. From germline, CDR1 is SGHTA and CDR2 FQGNSA. This CDR3 spans 16 amino acids.

V usage is TRBV23-1 and J usage is TRBJ2-6; D may be TRBD2 (7 bases). TRBV23-1 is placed among ORFs of uncertain function. V was cut by 4 bases and J by 4 bases, with 14 bases left in between. The CDR3 consists of 16 residues. For the CDR3, the DNA is TGCGCCAGCAGTCCCTTGGGGGGGCGCGGGGCCAACGTCCTGACTTTC. Translation: CASSPLGGRGANVLTF.

With respect to this clone: The junction differs from germline at one of its ends, possibly a read error. This chain uses TRBV6-5 with TRBJ1-2; a possible D gene is TRBD1 (5 bases). This CDR3 contains 14 residues. CDR1 is MNHEY and CDR2 is SVGAGI in the germline V gene. CDR3 in amino acids: CASSHQTRDSALLF. The CDR3 DNA reads TGTGCCAGCAGTCACCAAACAAGAGACAGTGCCCTTCTCTTC.

V usage is TRBV29-1 and J usage is TRBJ2-7, with D possibly being TRBD1 (6 bases). Germline CDR1 reads SQVTM; CDR2 reads ANQGSEA. The CDR3 has 14 residues. The V end lost 0 bases, the J end lost 3 bases, and 12 bases lay between the germline ends. The CDR3 bases are TGCAGCGTTGAAGAGTCTGAGGGGGACTACGAGCAGTACTTC. It codes for CSVEESEGDYEQYF.

This chain uses TRBV7-6 with TRBJ1-3; D call uncertain. There are 15 residues in the CDR3. Trimming cost V 5 bases and J 4 bases, with 15 bases left between them. The germline V gene encodes CDR1 SGHVS and CDR2 FNYEAQ. CDR3 DNA: TGTGCCAGCAGCCCGAGGATTCTCCCCGGAAACACCATATATTTT. This codes for CASSPRILPGNTIYF.

The rearrangement joins TRBV18 to TRBJ1-2; D is undetermined. This CDR3 has 12 amino acids. The V gene lost 3 bases and the J gene lost 4 bases, with 6 bases spanning the gap. The germline gives CDR1 KGHSH, CDR2 LQKENI. The DNA for the CDR3 is TGTGCCAGCTCACCGGGGAGCTATGGCTACACCTTC. Its translation is CASSPGSYGYTF.

V gene TRBV4-3 combines with J gene TRBJ1-1; D might be TRBD1 (5 bases). V was clipped by 0 bases and J by 4 bases, with 12 bases between them. CDR3 length equals 15 residues. The germline V gene has CDR1 LGHNA and CDR2 YSLEER. Here the CDR3 reads CASSQDGGGRTEAFF. The CDR3 region has the DNA TGCGCCAGCAGCCAAGATGGGGGAGGACGCACTGAAGCTTTCTTT.

This clone showed up just once. The V and J genes are TRBV6-6 and TRBJ1-1, with a possible D match to TRBD1 (6 bases). The V end lost 4 bases, the J end lost 0 bases, and 9 bases lay between the germline ends. Per the germline V gene, CDR1 is MNHNY and CDR2 is SVGAGI (reference sequence). The CDR3 sequence is 14 residues long. CDR3 sequence: CASSFRTVNTEAFF. The CDR3 bases are TGTGCCAGCAGTTTTAGGACAGTGAACACTGAAGCTTTCTTT.

J is TRBJ1-2 and V is TRBV5-6; possibly TRBD1 for D (5 bases). CDR3 size: 12 residues. Trimming left V 3 bases short and J 7 bases short, with 10 bases between. The germline V gene encodes CDR1 SGHDT and CDR2 YYEEEE. The chain's CDR3 is CASSSGGVGYTF. In DNA form, the CDR3 reads TGTGCCAGCAGCTCGGGAGGGGTTGGCTACACCTTC.

The chain uses TRBV18 and TRBJ2-7, with D possibly being TRBD2 (7 bases). This CDR3 has 14 residues. V was pared by 3 bases and J by 5 bases, with 14 bases between. CDR1 is KGHSH and CDR2 is LQKENI in the germline V gene. The CDR3 coding sequence is TGTGCCAGCTCACCTGGGAGGGGGGTCAACGAGCAGTACTTC. Translation: CASSPGRGVNEQYF.

V gene TRBV10-3 combines with J gene TRBJ2-1; TRBD1 might be the D (5 bases). The CDR3 is made up of 14 amino acids. Between the trimmed V and J ends, which lost 11 bases and 1 base, there was a span of 15 bases. Germline CDR1 ENHRY, CDR2 SYGVKD. This CDR3 reads CAAAPGNSYNEQFF. In DNA form, the CDR3 reads TGTGCCGCGGCCCCAGGGAATTCCTACAATGAGCAGTTCTTC.

J is TRBJ1-5 and V is TRBV5-8, with D possibly TRBD1 on 5 matching bases. The CDR3 length is 15 residues. Germline V lookup: CDR1 SGHTS, CDR2 YDEGEE. Between the trimmed V and J ends, which lost 2 bases and 3 bases, there was a span of 12 bases. The CDR3 DNA sequence: TGTGCCAGCAGCTTCGCGGGACGGAACAATCAGCCCCAGCATTTT. It specifies CASSFAGRNNQPQHF.

The V call is TRBV6-6, the J call TRBJ2-1; D may be TRBD1 (5 bases). Trimming stripped 0 bases from V and 9 bases from J, with 12 bases between. This CDR3 is built from 14 residues. Germline values: CDR1 MNHNY, CDR2 SVGAGI (reference sequence). CDR3 in amino acids: CASSYSQGSGEQFF. As DNA, the CDR3 is TGTGCCAGCAGTTACTCTCAGGGATCGGGTGAGCAGTTCTTC.

The rearrangement links TRBV6-5 to TRBJ1-1; D not resolved. Germline V gene data show CDR1 as MNHEY and CDR2 as SVGAGI. This CDR3 region has 15 residues. V was clipped by 3 bases and J by 1 base, with 12 bases between them. This chain's CDR3 is CASSYNVIENTEAFF. DNA for the CDR3: TGTGCCAGCAGTTATAATGTGATAGAGAACACTGAAGCTTTCTTT.

The chain uses TRBV3-1 (or the pseudogene TRBV3-2) and TRBJ1-1, with D unresolved. From germline, CDR1 is LGHDT and CDR2 YNNKEL (reference sequence). V was clipped by 0 bases and J by 2 bases, with 22 bases between them. The CDR3 extends over 19 amino acids. CDR3 in DNA: TGTGCCAGCAGCCAAGATTCGGGTTTGCGGGAAACGAAAAACACTGAAGCTTTCTTT. Protein product: CASSQDSGLRETKNTEAFF.

This sequence joins TRBV5-1 and TRBJ1-1, with D unclear. The CDR3 runs to 14 residues. CDR1 is SGHRS and CDR2 is YFSETQ in the germline V gene. V shed 4 bases and J shed 1 base, with 11 bases lying between them. The CDR3 spells CASSGYTGNTEAFF. The DNA of the CDR3 is TGCGCCAGCAGCGGATACACGGGGAACACTGAAGCTTTCTTT.

The J gene is TRBJ2-7, the V gene TRBV6-6; TRBD1 matches 7 bases. The germline V gene has CDR1 MNHNY and CDR2 SVGAGI (reference sequence). This CDR3 region has 14 residues. V trimming: 0 bases; J trimming: 8 bases; junction bases outside the gene matches: 7. CDR3 sequence reads: CASSYSMEDRKQYF. In DNA, the CDR3 is TGTGCCAGCAGTTACTCGATGGAGGACAGGAAGCAGTACTTC.